These T cell receptor beta chains were read from a single sample in a study of blood T cells in healthy people across ages. In TCRdb, the 5' RACE reads were re-called with MiXCR into one record per CDR3 protein. The sample contains approximately 690,000 distinct CDR3 sequences, 40% to 50% of which appear only once. The sample taken for sequencing was blood. The receptors were sampled from an elderly man in good health. The CDR3 runs from the conserved cysteine through the conserved F or W. D genes are given only for firm matches. A clone size is listed for some rows: how often the clone was seen (once, few, many), or a class if it is expanded.

j_call | v_call | d_call | clone_size | cdr3_aa | cdr3_nt
TRBJ2-4 | TRBV7-6 | TRBD1 | few | CASSAGGASKNIQYF | TGTGCCAGCAGCGCAGGGGGCGCGTCCAAAAACATTCAGTACTTC
TRBJ2-3 | TRBV7-2 | - | few | CASSLGGWAQYF | TGTGCCAGCAGCTTAGGTGGGTGGGCGCAGTATTTT
TRBJ1-2 | TRBV4-3 | - | - | CASSLAGDVYGYTF | TGCGCCAGCAGCCTAGCGGGGGACGTCTATGGCTACACCTTC
TRBJ2-3 | TRBV27 | - | - | CASSLFIVGGITDTQYF | TGTGCCAGCAGTTTATTTATAGTGGGAGGTATCACAGATACGCAGTATTTT
TRBJ1-2 | TRBV4-2 | - | - | CASRLGVPGANYGYTF | TGTGCCAGCAGGCTCGGGGTTCCAGGGGCTAACTATGGCTACACCTTC
TRBJ1-1 | TRBV20-1 | TRBD1 | - | CSASWDRRLNTEAFF | TGCAGTGCTAGCTGGGACAGGCGATTGAACACTGAAGCTTTCTTT
TRBJ2-3 | TRBV2 | - | few | CASRVGRTPGVTDTQYF | TGTGCCAGTAGAGTGGGACGGACTCCGGGAGTCACAGATACGCAGTATTTT
TRBJ1-2 | TRBV4-3 | - | few | CASSQDRSTGGGYTF | TGCGCCAGCAGCCAAGACCGCTCAACTGGTGGGGGCTACACCTTC
TRBJ1-1 | TRBV20-1 | - | - | CSAREGFTEAFF | TGCAGTGCTAGAGAGGGGTTCACTGAAGCTTTCTTT
TRBJ2-1 | TRBV6-1 | TRBD1 | once | CASPGQGAVDEQFF | TGTGCCAGCCCAGGACAGGGGGCAGTTGATGAGCAGTTCTTC
TRBJ2-1 | TRBV5-1 | TRBD2 | few | CASSLRLAGGLSSSNEQFF | TGCGCCAGCAGCTTGCGACTAGCGGGGGGGCTATCCTCCTCCAATGAGCAGTTCTTC
TRBJ2-7 | TRBV4-3 | TRBD2 | - | CASSQGGLAGGLYEQYF | TGCGCCAGCAGCCAAGGGGGACTAGCGGGAGGGCTATACGAGCAGTACTTC
TRBJ2-1 | TRBV24-1 | - | - | CATSDPGGYLPSSYNEQFF | TGTGCCACCAGTGATCCCGGCGGCTATCTACCGAGCTCCTACAATGAGCAGTTCTTC
TRBJ1-4 | TRBV6-2/TRBV6-3 | TRBD1 | - | CASSSSGTGNEKLFF | TGTGCCAGCAGTTCCTCCGGGACAGGGAATGAAAAACTGTTTTTT
TRBJ2-1 | TRBV11-2 | TRBD2 | - | CASGAGLAGGPFGSRYNEQFF | TGTGCCAGCGGAGCGGGACTAGCGGGAGGGCCTTTCGGTTCACGTTACAATGAGCAGTTCTTC
TRBJ2-3 | TRBV5-6 | - | - | CASSLLPSDTQYF | TGTGCCAGCAGCTTGTTACCCTCAGATACGCAGTATTTT
TRBJ2-3 | TRBV21-1 | - | many | CASSGQGTYTQYF | TGTGCCAGCAGCGGACAGGGTACATATACGCAGTATTTT
TRBJ2-1 | TRBV5-6 | TRBD2 | - | CASSKGLAGYNEQFF | TGTGCCAGCAGCAAGGGACTAGCGGGGTACAATGAGCAGTTCTTC
TRBJ2-2 | TRBV6-2/TRBV6-3 | - | - | CASSYSFGSTGELFF | TGTGCCAGCAGTTACTCCTTTGGTTCCACCGGGGAGCTGTTTTTT
TRBJ2-7 | TRBV20-1 | - | few | CSAQAGTPASYEQYF | TGCAGTGCCCAGGCAGGCACACCCGCCTCCTACGAGCAGTACTTC
TRBJ2-1 | TRBV4-1 | - | few | CASSPEHGTNEQFF | TGCGCCAGCAGCCCCGAGCATGGCACCAATGAGCAGTTCTTC
TRBJ2-6 | TRBV28 | TRBD1 | few | CAHNRGQVGANVLTF | TGTGCCCATAACAGGGGGCAGGTTGGGGCCAACGTCCTGACTTTC
TRBJ1-1 | TRBV9 | - | - | CASRAPGEYTEAFF | TGTGCCAGCAGGGCCCCGGGGGAATATACTGAAGCTTTCTTT
TRBJ1-4 | TRBV7-2 | - | - | CASSLSNSGEKLFF | TGTGCCAGCAGCTTATCCAATTCGGGGGAAAAACTGTTTTTT
TRBJ2-3 | TRBV10-2 | - | few | CASSESLASRTDTQYF | TGCGCCAGCAGTGAGAGTCTGGCTTCCCGCACAGATACGCAGTATTTT
TRBJ2-4 | TRBV7-3 | TRBD2 | - | CASSLTGTSGSGATKNIQYF | TGTGCCAGCAGCTTAACGGGGACTAGCGGGAGTGGTGCGACCAAAAACATTCAGTACTTC
TRBJ1-2 | TRBV27 | - | few | CASSSGRSGYTF | TGTGCCAGCAGTTCGGGACGGAGTGGCTACACCTTC
TRBJ1-6 | TRBV12-3/TRBV12-4 | TRBD1 | - | CASISTSTGSNSPLHF | TGTGCCAGCATTTCCACCTCGACAGGGAGTAATTCACCCCTCCACTTT
TRBJ2-1 | TRBV20-1 | TRBD2 | few | CSARDRTSGTYNEQFF | TGCAGTGCTAGAGATAGGACTAGCGGGACCTACAATGAGCAGTTCTTC
TRBJ2-3 | TRBV7-2 | - | few | CASSRGFSTDTQYF | TGTGCCAGCAGCAGGGGTTTTAGCACAGATACGCAGTATTTT
TRBJ2-3 | TRBV5-1 | - | - | CASSAGRPSTDTQYF | TGCGCCAGCAGCGCAGGGCGCCCTAGCACAGATACGCAGTATTTT
TRBJ2-7 | TRBV20-1 | TRBD1 | few | CSARQGADEQYF | TGCAGTGCGCGACAGGGAGCAGACGAGCAGTACTTC
TRBJ2-3 | TRBV7-2 | - | few | CASSPLEGTDTQYF | TGTGCCAGCAGCCCATTAGAGGGAACAGATACGCAGTATTTT
TRBJ2-5 | TRBV27 | - | - | CASRQLATETQYF | TGTGCCAGCAGACAACTAGCTACCGAGACCCAGTACTTC
TRBJ2-3 | TRBV4-3 | TRBD2 | - | CASSRSGLAGDTQYF | TGCGCCAGCAGCCGATCCGGACTAGCTGGAGATACGCAGTATTTT
TRBJ1-1 | TRBV9 | TRBD1 | - | CASSSNRGQRAFF | TGTGCCAGCAGCAGCAACAGGGGGCAGAGGGCTTTCTTT
TRBJ1-4 | TRBV3-1 | TRBD1 | - | CASSLTGGGSEKLFF | TGTGCCAGCAGCCTTACAGGGGGCGGGAGTGAAAAACTGTTTTTT
TRBJ2-7 | TRBV24-1 | TRBD2 | - | CATSDFGTSGEQYF | TGTGCCACCAGTGACTTCGGGACTAGCGGCGAGCAGTACTTC
TRBJ1-5 | TRBV20-1 | - | - | CSADDGNQPQHF | TGCAGTGCTGATGACGGAAATCAGCCCCAGCATTTT
TRBJ2-1 | TRBV11-2 | TRBD2 | - | CASSPGGWTAEYYYNEQFF | TGTGCCAGCAGCCCGGGGGGATGGACGGCCGAATACTATTACAATGAGCAGTTCTTC
TRBJ2-3 | TRBV30 | - | few | CAWNRDRTDTQYF | TGTGCCTGGAACAGGGATAGGACAGATACGCAGTATTTT
TRBJ1-3 | TRBV4-1 | - | - | CASSQERSVSSGNTIYF | TGCGCCAGCAGCCAAGAAAGGAGTGTAAGCTCTGGAAACACCATATATTTT
TRBJ1-2 | TRBV7-2 | TRBD1 | - | CASSLRTGSGYTF | TGTGCCAGCAGCCTTCGGACAGGGTCTGGCTACACCTTC
TRBJ2-7 | TRBV20-1 | - | - | CSALGTSAYEQYF | TGCAGTGCTCTCGGGACCAGCGCCTACGAGCAGTACTTC
TRBJ2-2 | TRBV28 | - | - | CASSADYNTGELFF | TGTGCCAGCAGCGCCGACTATAACACCGGGGAGCTGTTTTTT